This is a list of T cell receptor beta chains from one sample in a study of shared clonotypes between healthy human individuals. Measured with immunoSEQ multiplex PCR; TCRdb has only the in-frame clones, and not every one. Of 1 million to 1.3 million clones listed, roughly 74% are singletons. The sequencing sample was made of memory CD4+ T cells from PBMCs. Every receptor here comes from a man in his late teens or twenties in good health. Some clones in this sample may be carry-over from other donors' samples. CDR3s include the opening cysteine and the closing phenylalanine or tryptophan. D genes are given only for firm matches. Some rows have no size entry. The others give once, few or many, or a class for an expanded clone.

v_call: TRBV5-1; cdr3_length: 14; d_call: TRBD1; clone_size: NA; j_call: TRBJ2-5; cdr3_nt: TGCGCCAGCAGCTGGACAGGGACCCAAGAGACCCAGTACTTC; cdr3_aa: CASSWTGTQETQYF
v_call: TRBV12-5; cdr3_length: 17; d_call: NA; clone_size: NA; j_call: TRBJ2-5; cdr3_nt: TGTGCTAGTGGTTTGGGCTTAACGACTCACTACCAAGAGACCCAGTACTTC; cdr3_aa: CASGLGLTTHYQETQYF
v_call: TRBV7-8; cdr3_length: 16; d_call: TRBD2; clone_size: NA; j_call: TRBJ2-1; cdr3_nt: TGTGCCAGCAGCTTGGACCGACTAGCGTCCTACAATGAGCAGTTCTTC; cdr3_aa: CASSLDRLASYNEQFF
v_call: TRBV7-3; cdr3_length: 14; d_call: NA; clone_size: NA; j_call: TRBJ2-2; cdr3_nt: TGTGCCAGCAGCTTAAGTGGGGAAACCGGGGAGCTGTTTTTT; cdr3_aa: CASSLSGETGELFF
v_call: TRBV30; cdr3_length: 14; d_call: TRBD1; clone_size: NA; j_call: TRBJ1-2; cdr3_nt: TGTGCCTGGACTAGGGGGCGAAGTAACTATGGCTACACCTTC; cdr3_aa: CAWTRGRSNYGYTF
v_call: TRBV25-1; cdr3_length: 15; d_call: NA; clone_size: NA; j_call: TRBJ2-3; cdr3_nt: TGTGCCAGCGCTGCCGCAGGTGGGTACGAAGATACGCAGTATTTT; cdr3_aa: CASAAAGGYEDTQYF
v_call: TRBV5-1; cdr3_length: 16; d_call: NA; clone_size: NA; j_call: TRBJ2-2; cdr3_nt: TGCGCCAGCAGCCCAAGTTCAGGCTATGGGACCGGGGAGCTGTTTTTT; cdr3_aa: CASSPSSGYGTGELFF
v_call: TRBV9; cdr3_length: 17; d_call: NA; clone_size: NA; j_call: TRBJ2-2; cdr3_nt: TGTGCCAGCAGCGTCCATTGGGTCGTTCCGAACACCGGGGAGCTGTTTTTT; cdr3_aa: CASSVHWVVPNTGELFF
v_call: TRBV7-3; cdr3_length: 14; d_call: TRBD2; clone_size: NA; j_call: TRBJ2-1; cdr3_nt: TGTGCCAGCAGCCCGGGACTAGCTTTCAATGAGCAGTTCTTC; cdr3_aa: CASSPGLAFNEQFF
v_call: TRBV5-1; cdr3_length: 15; d_call: NA; clone_size: few; j_call: TRBJ1-5; cdr3_nt: TGCGCCAGCAGCCCGGACGGTTATAGCAATCAGCCCCAGCATTTT; cdr3_aa: CASSPDGYSNQPQHF
v_call: TRBV29-1; cdr3_length: 14; d_call: NA; clone_size: NA; j_call: TRBJ1-2; cdr3_nt: TGCAGCGTCGGGAAACTTGTTCAGGAAGATGGCTACACCTTC; cdr3_aa: CSVGKLVQEDGYTF